Listed below are T cell receptor beta chains from one sample, sequenced in a study of blood T cell repertoires in COVID-19. Sequenced by immunoSEQ multiplex PCR; TCRdb stores in-frame clones only, minus some. The table records about 250,000 clones, around 89% of them present only once. Sequenced: PBMCs or T cells enriched from blood (not recorded which). The source is a woman in her forties or fifties who had recovered from COVID-19. Both conserved end residues are part of each CDR3. Fields, in order: clone size, V gene, J gene, D gene, CDR3 protein, CDR3 DNA. D genes are given only for firm matches. The size entry is marked missing in some rows and otherwise reads once, few, many or a size class.

>-|TRBV28|TRBJ1-4|-
CASSPTPQGAEKLFF
TGTGCCAGCAGTCCTACCCCACAGGGCGCGGAAAAACTGTTTTTT
>-|TRBV7-8|TRBJ2-6|-
CASSRTVTGANVLTF
TGTGCCAGCAGCCGGACAGTTACTGGGGCCAACGTCCTGACTTTC
>few|TRBV6-4|TRBJ2-7|-
CASSEGSGPSYEQYF
TGTGCCAGCTCCGAGGGAAGCGGGCCCTCCTACGAGCAGTACTTC
>-|TRBV2|TRBJ1-6|-
CASTRTVNYNSPLHF
TGTGCCAGCACCCGGACAGTGAACTATAATTCACCCCTCCACTTT
>-|TRBV6-5|TRBJ2-7|TRBD1
CASSQEGQGGYEQYF
TGTGCCAGCAGTCAGGAGGGACAGGGGGGATACGAGCAGTACTTC
>-|TRBV15|TRBJ1-5|TRBD1
CATRGDRVNQPQHF
TGTGCCACCAGAGGAGACAGGGTTAATCAGCCCCAGCATTTT
>-|TRBV24-1|TRBJ2-2|-
CATSDPRFANTGELFF
TGTGCCACCAGTGACCCTAGGTTCGCGAACACCGGGGAGCTGTTTTTT
>-|TRBV3-1/TRBV3-2|TRBJ1-5|-
CASSPPGNQPQHF
TGTGCCAGCAGCCCGCCGGGGAATCAGCCCCAGCATTTT
>-|TRBV5-4|TRBJ2-1|-
CASSLDSLSYNEQFF
TGTGCCAGCAGCCTGGACAGCCTCTCCTACAATGAGCAGTTCTTC
>-|TRBV14|TRBJ2-7|-
CASRHDSYEQYF
TGTGCCAGCAGGCATGACAGTTACGAGCAGTACTTC
>-|TRBV7-8|TRBJ2-3|-
CASSRDLVADTQYF
TGTGCCAGCAGCCGAGACCTCGTAGCAGATACGCAGTATTTT
>-|TRBV11-3|TRBJ2-3|-
CVSSKDYNGRDTQYF
TGTGTCAGCAGCAAGGACTACAACGGACGAGATACGCAGTATTTT
>-|TRBV7-2|TRBJ2-5|TRBD2
CASRAGTSTETQYF
TGTGCCAGCAGGGCCGGGACTAGCACAGAGACCCAGTACTTC
>-|TRBV30|TRBJ2-1|TRBD2
CAWSVAGIEQFF
TGTGCCTGGAGTGTAGCGGGGATCGAGCAGTTCTTC
>-|TRBV9|TRBJ2-1|TRBD2
CASSVTSGRAEEQFF
TGTGCCAGCAGCGTAACTAGCGGGAGGGCGGAGGAGCAGTTCTTC
>-|TRBV2|TRBJ2-3|TRBD2
CASNLLAGETDTQYF
TGTGCCAGCAACCTGTTGGCGGGAGAAACAGATACGCAGTATTTT
>-|TRBV24-1|TRBJ2-3|TRBD1
CATSDFSRGGPDTQYF
TGTGCCACCAGTGATTTTTCCAGAGGGGGCCCAGATACGCAGTATTTT
>few|TRBV19|TRBJ1-1|-
CASRGDTHPNTEAFF
TGTGCCAGTAGGGGGGACACTCATCCGAACACTGAAGCTTTCTTT
>once|TRBV28|TRBJ2-7|-
CASSRNQGYEQYF
TGTGCCAGCAGCCGCAACCAGGGCTACGAGCAGTACTTC
>-|TRBV28|TRBJ1-2|TRBD1
CASSLQGATNYGYTF
TGTGCCAGCAGTTTACAGGGGGCTACTAACTATGGCTACACCTTC
>-|TRBV6-6|TRBJ2-1|TRBD2
CASRTAASGTNEQFF
TGTGCCAGCAGAACGGCCGCTAGCGGGACGAATGAGCAGTTCTTC
>-|TRBV18|TRBJ2-1|TRBD2
CASSRVGGSYNEQFF
TGTGCCAGCTCACGGGTCGGCGGGAGTTACAATGAGCAGTTCTTC
>-|TRBV29-1|TRBJ1-1|TRBD1
CSVGQGQGADTEAFF
TGCAGCGTAGGACAGGGACAGGGAGCGGACACTGAAGCTTTCTTT
>-|TRBV7-9|TRBJ2-1|TRBD1
CASSLGMTGVSAQFF
TGTGCCAGCAGCTTAGGTATGACAGGGGTTTCTGCGCAGTTCTTC
>-|TRBV5-1|TRBJ2-5|TRBD2
CASSSEPGLAGIQETQYF
TGCGCCAGCAGCTCCGAACCGGGACTAGCGGGGATCCAAGAGACCCAGTACTTC
>-|TRBV25-1|TRBJ2-3|-
CASSDSRLDHLQYF
TGTGCCAGCAGTGACTCCCGACTGGATCACCTTCAGTATTTT
>-|TRBV7-2|TRBJ2-3|TRBD2
CASSRQPGLASDTQYF
TGTGCCAGCAGCCGCCAGCCGGGACTAGCTTCGGATACGCAGTATTTT
>-|TRBV27|TRBJ1-2|TRBD1
CASSSSWGDRVYGYTF
TGTGCCAGCAGTTCCAGTTGGGGGGACAGGGTCTATGGCTACACCTTC
>-|TRBV20-1|TRBJ1-4|-
CSASYEKLFF
TGCAGTGCTAGCTATGAAAAACTGTTTTTT
>-|TRBV7-8|TRBJ1-1|-
CASSSPGETEAFF
TGTGCCAGCAGCTCCCCAGGTGAAACTGAAGCTTTCTTT
>-|TRBV6-5|TRBJ2-7|TRBD2
CASSYGLGHEQYF
TGTGCCAGCAGTTATGGACTAGGTCACGAGCAGTACTTC
>-|TRBV10-3|TRBJ2-3|TRBD2
CAISVGGSGSTDTQYF
TGTGCCATCAGTGTTGGGGGTAGCGGGAGCACAGATACGCAGTATTTT
>-|TRBV6-5|TRBJ2-7|-
CASSYSTGSSYEQYF
TGTGCCAGCAGTTACTCGACCGGGAGCTCCTACGAGCAGTACTTC
>-|TRBV5-5|TRBJ2-3|TRBD2
CASRIILAGTDTQYF
TGTGCCAGCAGAATTATACTAGCGGGCACAGATACGCAGTATTTT
>-|TRBV30|TRBJ1-2|TRBD1
CAWKGQGASGYTF
TGTGCCTGGAAGGGACAGGGGGCCAGTGGCTACACCTTC
>-|TRBV28|TRBJ1-1|TRBD1
CASRPTGEAEAFF
TGTGCCAGCAGACCAACAGGGGAAGCTGAAGCTTTCTTT
>-|TRBV7-9|TRBJ1-2|-
CASSLARKINGYTF
TGTGCCAGCAGCTTAGCGAGGAAGATTAATGGCTACACCTTC
>-|TRBV19|TRBJ2-7|TRBD1
CASSDWSQGALEQYF
TGTGCCAGTAGCGATTGGTCACAGGGGGCGCTTGAGCAGTACTTC
>-|TRBV7-2|TRBJ1-1|-
CASSLGGRGTEAFF
TGTGCCAGCAGCTTAGGAGGGAGGGGCACTGAAGCTTTCTTT
>-|TRBV28|TRBJ1-2|-
CASSLTDYFYGYTF
TGTGCCAGCAGTTTGACTGATTACTTCTATGGCTACACCTTC
>few|TRBV7-2|TRBJ1-5|TRBD1
CASSLETGVNQPQHF
TGTGCCAGCAGCTTAGAGACAGGGGTCAATCAGCCCCAGCATTTT
>-|TRBV6-6|TRBJ1-1|-
CASSSTEAFF
TGTGCCAGCAGCTCCACTGAAGCTTTCTTT
>-|TRBV6-4|TRBJ1-2|TRBD1
CASSDGVQGHYGYTF
TGTGCCAGCAGTGATGGGGTACAGGGGCACTATGGCTACACCTTC
>-|TRBV30|TRBJ1-6|TRBD1
CAWSRGTGVSPLHF
TGTGCCTGGAGTCGCGGGACAGGGGTGTCACCCCTCCACTTT
>-|TRBV27|TRBJ2-7|TRBD1
CASDRDRVHEQYF
TGTGCCAGCGACCGGGACAGGGTCCACGAGCAGTACTTC
>-|TRBV4-3|TRBJ2-1|-
CASSPEAGFNNEQFF
TGCGCCAGCAGCCCCGAAGCCGGGTTTAACAATGAGCAGTTCTTC
>-|TRBV2|TRBJ2-1|-
CASSENGRGVEQFF
TGTGCCAGCAGTGAAAATGGGCGGGGAGTTGAGCAGTTCTTC
>-|TRBV28|TRBJ1-6|-
CASRTNSNSPLHF
TGTGCCAGCAGAACAAACAGTAATTCACCCCTCCACTTT
>-|TRBV24-1|TRBJ2-7|TRBD2
CATSGVGTSGSYEQYF
TGTGCCACCAGTGGGGTAGGGACTAGCGGAAGCTACGAGCAGTACTTC
>-|TRBV7-2|TRBJ1-1|-
CASSFQGSGTEAFF
TGTGCCAGCAGCTTCCAGGGTAGCGGTACTGAAGCTTTCTTT
>-|TRBV11-2|TRBJ1-2|TRBD1
CASSLDDGTGGYGYTF
TGTGCCAGCAGCTTAGACGACGGGACAGGGGGATATGGCTACACCTTC
>-|TRBV4-1|TRBJ2-2|-
CASSAGVFTGELFF
TGCGCCAGCAGCGCCGGGGTATTTACCGGGGAGCTGTTTTTT
>-|TRBV19|TRBJ1-1|-
CASSREGGDTEAFF
TGTGCCAGTAGTAGAGAAGGGGGGGACACTGAAGCTTTCTTT
>-|TRBV19|TRBJ2-2|-
CASSIASLKTGELFF
TGTGCCAGTAGTATAGCTAGCCTCAAGACCGGGGAGCTGTTTTTT
>-|TRBV9|TRBJ2-1|-
CASSVIVSGAGNEQFF
TGTGCCAGCAGCGTAATCGTGTCGGGAGCAGGCAATGAGCAGTTCTTC